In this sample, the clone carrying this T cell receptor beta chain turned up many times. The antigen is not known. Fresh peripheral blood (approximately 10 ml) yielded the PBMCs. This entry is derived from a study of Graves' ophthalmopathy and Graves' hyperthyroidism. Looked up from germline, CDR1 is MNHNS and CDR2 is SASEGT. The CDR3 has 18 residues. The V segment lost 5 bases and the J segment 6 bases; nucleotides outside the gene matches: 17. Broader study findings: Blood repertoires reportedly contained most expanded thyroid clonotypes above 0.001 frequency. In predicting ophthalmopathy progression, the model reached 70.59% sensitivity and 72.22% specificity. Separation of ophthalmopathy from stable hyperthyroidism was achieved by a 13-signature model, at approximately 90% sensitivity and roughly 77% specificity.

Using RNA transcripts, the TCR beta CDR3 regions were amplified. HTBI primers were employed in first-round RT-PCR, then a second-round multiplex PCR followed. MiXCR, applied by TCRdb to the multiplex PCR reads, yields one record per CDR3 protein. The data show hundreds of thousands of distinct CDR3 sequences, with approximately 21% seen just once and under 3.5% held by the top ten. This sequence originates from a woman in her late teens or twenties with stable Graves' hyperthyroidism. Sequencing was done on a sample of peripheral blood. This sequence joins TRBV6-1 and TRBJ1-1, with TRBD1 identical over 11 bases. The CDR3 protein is CASSKGQGVTRRIPEAFF. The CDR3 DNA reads TGTGCCAGCAGTAAGGGACAGGGGGTCACCCGCCGCATTCCTGAAGCTTTCTTT.